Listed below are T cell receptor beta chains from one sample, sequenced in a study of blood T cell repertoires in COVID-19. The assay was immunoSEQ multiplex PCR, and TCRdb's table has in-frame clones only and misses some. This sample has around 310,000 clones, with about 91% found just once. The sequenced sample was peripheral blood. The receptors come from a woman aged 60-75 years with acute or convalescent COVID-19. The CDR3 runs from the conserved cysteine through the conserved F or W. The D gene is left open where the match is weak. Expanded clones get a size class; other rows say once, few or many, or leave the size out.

TGTGCCATCGGGCAGCGGGAGCCTAGCACAGATACGCAGTATTTT	CAIGQREPSTDTQYF	TRBD2	NA	TRBV10-3	TRBJ2-3
TGTGCCAGCAGCTTAATGTCGGGGGTACAAGAGACCCAGTACTTC	CASSLMSGVQETQYF	NA	NA	TRBV7-3	TRBJ2-5
TGTGCCAGCAGTTACTCGTCTCGTTACGAGCAGTACTTC	CASSYSSRYEQYF	NA	NA	TRBV6-2/TRBV6-3	TRBJ2-7
TGTGCCAGCAGCTCGATGGACAGGGTTGGCAACTATGGCTACACCTTC	CASSSMDRVGNYGYTF	TRBD1	NA	TRBV11-2	TRBJ1-2
TGTGCCAGCAGTTTCAGACTAGCGGGGGGGCTGTTAAATGCGAATGAGCAGTTCTTC	CASSFRLAGGLLNANEQFF	TRBD2	NA	TRBV27	TRBJ2-1
TGTGCCAGCAGCCTCGGGGGGGCCGGGAGGTTCGACGAGCAGTACTTC	CASSLGGAGRFDEQYF	TRBD2	NA	TRBV7-8	TRBJ2-7
TGTGCCACCAGTGAAGGGACAGGGGGGGAGACCCAGTACTTC	CATSEGTGGETQYF	TRBD1	NA	TRBV24-1	TRBJ2-5
TGCGCCAGCAGCTTGGCAGACACTGAAGCTTTCTTT	CASSLADTEAFF	NA	NA	TRBV5-1	TRBJ1-1
TGTGCCAGCAGCTCGAACAGGGGGGACTATGGCTACACCTTC	CASSSNRGDYGYTF	TRBD1	once	TRBV7-2	TRBJ1-2
TGTGCCAGCACTACTTACGTTTCGAACACCGGGGAGCTGTTTTTT	CASTTYVSNTGELFF	NA	NA	TRBV27	TRBJ2-2
TGTGCCAGCAGTTTAGGTACAGGGGGTGGAGGAAACACCATATATTTT	CASSLGTGGGGNTIYF	TRBD1	NA	TRBV28	TRBJ1-3
TGTGCCAGCAGCTTGGGGGCCACCGGGAGAGCGGCCTACGAGCAGTACTTC	CASSLGATGRAAYEQYF	NA	NA	TRBV5-4	TRBJ2-7
TGTGCCAGCAGTGAATTGGGGACTAGGGGATTCTTC	CASSELGTRGFF	TRBD2	NA	TRBV6-1	TRBJ2-1
TGTGCCAGCAGACCGGGACAGGGGAGTCGGATATATTTT	CASRPGQGSRIYF	TRBD1	NA	TRBV2	TRBJ1-3
TGCAGCGTGTGCCGTACTTCAAGCTCCTACAATGAGCAGTTCTTC	CSVCRTSSSYNEQFF	NA	NA	TRBV29-1	TRBJ2-1
TGTGCCAGCAGTTCCCCCGGGGGTGGGATGGCCCAGCATTTT	CASSSPGGGMAQHF	NA	NA	TRBV28	TRBJ1-5
TGTGCCAGCAGCGGGACTAGCGGGGTCTGGAAGTTCTTC	CASSGTSGVWKFF	TRBD2	NA	TRBV7-9	TRBJ2-1
TGTGCCACCAGCAGAGAGGCCCGGTTGGAGGGAGGGAGTGAGCAGTTCTTC	CATSREARLEGGSEQFF	TRBD2	NA	TRBV15	TRBJ2-1
TGTGCCAGCAGCCAGCATAGTCCGAGGACAAATTCACCCCTCCACTTT	CASSQHSPRTNSPLHF	NA	NA	TRBV7-2	TRBJ1-6
TGTGCCAGCAGCTCCTTCGGTCCCTCCTACAATGAGCAGTTCTTC	CASSSFGPSYNEQFF	NA	NA	TRBV7-2	TRBJ2-1
TGTGCCAGCCTTGGGACAGGGGGACAGCCCCAGCATTTT	CASLGTGGQPQHF	TRBD1	NA	TRBV6-5	TRBJ1-5
TGTGCCAGCAGCCCCGGACTAGCGGGATTTAGCTCCTACAATGAGCAGTTCTTC	CASSPGLAGFSSYNEQFF	TRBD2	NA	TRBV7-9	TRBJ2-1
TGTGCCAGTAGTATCAGGCAACAGGCGGCGGGAGGCTACACCTTC	CASSIRQQAAGGYTF	NA	few	TRBV19	TRBJ1-2
TGTGCCAGCAGTCGGACAGGGCCCACAGATACGCAGTATTTT	CASSRTGPTDTQYF	TRBD1	NA	TRBV2	TRBJ2-3
TGCGCCAGCAGCCAGACGCGGGGACAGGGTTATAATTCACCCCTCCACTTT	CASSQTRGQGYNSPLHF	TRBD1	NA	TRBV5-1	TRBJ1-6
TGTGCCAGCAGCACCCGACTAACGAACACTGAAGCTTTCTTT	CASSTRLTNTEAFF	NA	NA	TRBV9	TRBJ1-1
TGTGCCAGCAGTGAATATGGGCGGGAGAACTATGGCTACACCTTC	CASSEYGRENYGYTF	NA	NA	TRBV25-1	TRBJ1-2
TGTGCCAGCAGTTACTCGACAGGGGCCCGGGAGCTGTTTTTT	CASSYSTGARELFF	TRBD1	once	TRBV6-5	TRBJ2-2
TGTGCCAGTAGTACCCCGGGACAGTCCTACGAGCAGTACTTC	CASSTPGQSYEQYF	TRBD1	NA	TRBV19	TRBJ2-7
TGTGCCAGCAGCTTGAGGACAGTTACTAATGAAAAACTGTTTTTT	CASSLRTVTNEKLFF	NA	NA	TRBV5-4	TRBJ1-4
TGTGCCAGCAGTGAGATGGGAGGGATGGTCGAGCAGTACTTC	CASSEMGGMVEQYF	TRBD2	NA	TRBV2	TRBJ2-7
TGCGCCAGCAGCCAATTGGGACAGACGAACACCGGGGAGCTGTTTTTT	CASSQLGQTNTGELFF	TRBD1	NA	TRBV4-1	TRBJ2-2
TGTGCCAGCAGTACGTTTTTGAGGGGGCCTACTGAAAAACTGTTTTTT	CASSTFLRGPTEKLFF	TRBD1	NA	TRBV28	TRBJ1-4